Presented here are 27 T cell receptor beta chains from one specimen sequenced in a study of cytomegalovirus exposure and HLA in healthy donors. The PCR was carried out with 60 Vbeta primers and 13 Jbeta primers. Some clones are missing from TCRdb's copy, which holds only in-frame ones; the method was immunoSEQ multiplex PCR. The table includes about 130,000 clones, about two thirds detected once. The sequenced sample was PBMCs. The source is a woman in her sixties in good health and CMV-seropositive.

The chain couples TRBV10-3 to TRBJ2-2; D not certain. V gave up 7 bases and J gave up 9 bases, with 9 bases separating them. The CDR3 has 11 amino acids. Germline V lookup: CDR1 ENHRY, CDR2 SYGVKD. For the CDR3, the DNA is TGTGCCATCAAAGAGGAGTGGGAGCTGTTTTTT. Its protein is CAIKEEWELFF.

This chain links TRBV27 with TRBJ1-6, with 8 bases that match TRBD1. Looked up from germline, CDR1 is MNHEY and CDR2 is SMNVEV (reference sequence). This CDR3 contains 15 residues. J gave up 13 bases and V 6 bases, and 14 bases lay outside the gene matches. The DNA of the CDR3 is TGTGCCAGCAGCTCTTTGACAGGGGCGTTTCGGCCCCTCCACTTT. Protein: CASSSLTGAFRPLHF.

V usage is TRBV5-1 and J usage is TRBJ1-6; TRBD1 matches 7 bases. V gave up 3 bases and J gave up 5 bases; unmatched junction bases: 2. CDR1 and CDR2 (germline): SGHRS, YFSETQ. This CDR3 contains 14 residues. The chain's CDR3 is CASSSDRNNSPLHF. The DNA of the CDR3 is TGCGCCAGCAGCTCGGACAGGAATAATTCACCCCTCCACTTT.

This sequence joins TRBV9 and TRBJ1-6; the match to TRBD1 covers 9 bases. The junction had 9 bases not matched to a gene; V was cut back by 4 bases and J by 7 bases. Germline values: CDR1 SGDLS, CDR2 YYNGEE. The CDR3 covers 16 residues. For the CDR3, the DNA is TGTGCCAGCAGCCCTACCAACAGGGGGCAAAATTCACCCCTCCACTTT. The encoded protein is CASSPTNRGQNSPLHF. The complete variable domain, with remaining parts taken from reference TRBV9 and TRBJ1-6, reads DSGVTQTPKHLITATGQRVTLRCSPRSGDLSVYWYQQSLDQGLQFLIQYYNGEERAKGNILERFSAQQFPDLHSELNLSSLELGDSALYFCASSPTNRGQNSPLHFGNGTRLTVT.

This chain uses TRBV9 with TRBJ1-1; the match to TRBD1 covers 10 bases. This CDR3 contains 18 residues. V dropped 3 bases and J dropped 0; count of bases not matched to a gene: 11. CDR1 SGDLS and CDR2 YYNGEE come from the germline V gene. This CDR3 reads CASSGGRDRGGMNTEAFF. As DNA, the CDR3 is TGTGCCAGCAGCGGAGGGAGGGACAGGGGAGGCATGAACACTGAAGCTTTCTTT.

This sequence joins TRBV2 and TRBJ2-1; the D gene is possibly TRBD2 (5 bases). Trimming removed 3 bases from V and 10 bases from J, with 19 bases in between. This CDR3 has 15 amino acids. Germline CDR1 reads SNHLY; CDR2 reads FYNNEI. CDR3 bases: TGTGCCAGCAGTGAGTTACCCAGCGGCCTGGGAGAGCAGTTCTTC. Translated, it gives CASSELPSGLGEQFF.

The chain joins TRBV6-6 to TRBJ1-6; maybe TRBD1 (6 bases). The germline V and J ends were trimmed by 0 bases and 8 bases, with 11 bases remaining between them. The CDR3 has 15 residues. Germline V gives CDR1 MNHNY, CDR2 SVGAGI (reference sequence). CDR3 sequence reads: CASSYSRTADSPLHF. In nucleotides, the CDR3 is TGTGCCAGCAGTTACTCGAGGACAGCAGATTCACCCCTCCACTTT.

This clone was counted only a few times. This chain joins TRBV15 and TRBJ2-3; 7 bases line up with TRBD1. Per the germline V gene, CDR1 is LNHNV and CDR2 is YYDKDF (reference sequence). The trim removed 8 bases at V and 2 bases at J, leaving 7 bases unmatched. The CDR3 is 14 residues long. The CDR3 DNA is TGTGCCACCGAGACAGGGTTGCTCACAGATACGCAGTATTTT. It is translated as CATETGLLTDTQYF.

This clone was seen only a few times. This chain links TRBV7-2 with TRBJ2-7; 10 nucleotides line up with TRBD2. Germline trimming cut 1 base from V and 7 bases from J; bases unmatched to any gene: 7. Germline lookup yields CDR1 SGHTA and CDR2 FQGNSA. This CDR3 has 15 amino acids. Here the CDR3 reads CASSLGLAGGQEQYF. The CDR3 DNA reads as TGTGCCAGCAGCTTAGGTTTAGCGGGGGGACAGGAGCAGTACTTC.

This sequence joins TRBV18 and TRBJ1-5; D unclear. The V end lost 0 bases, the J end lost 7 bases, and 16 bases lay between the germline ends. Germline V CDR1 and CDR2: KGHSH, LQKENI. This CDR3 contains 16 residues. The CDR3 is CASSPPMRGERQPQHF. CDR3 nucleotides: TGTGCCAGCTCACCACCGATGCGAGGTGAACGGCAGCCCCAGCATTTT.

This clone was seen a single time. This chain links TRBV11-3 with TRBJ1-1; 7 bases align to TRBD1. The trim removed 5 bases at V and 5 bases at J, leaving 14 bases unmatched. CDR1 is SGHNT, CDR2 YENEEA, per germline. This CDR3 has 16 amino acids. This chain's CDR3 is CASSRGQVGGRTEAFF. Here the CDR3 DNA reads TGTGCCAGCAGCCGAGGACAGGTTGGTGGGAGAACTGAAGCTTTCTTT.

The chain joins TRBV4-1 to TRBJ2-2; 11 bases are a match to TRBD1. CDR3 size: 17 residues. The junction had 4 bases not matched to a gene; V was cut back by 0 bases and J by 4 bases. Germline assignment: CDR1 MGHRA and CDR2 YSYEKL. The CDR3: CASSQELGQGGTGELFF. Here the CDR3 DNA reads TGCGCCAGCAGCCAAGAATTGGGACAGGGGGGCACCGGGGAGCTGTTTTTT.

The gene calls are TRBV11-2 and TRBJ1-4; D not resolved. The germline CDR1 and CDR2 sequences are SGHAT and FQNNGV. The germline V and J ends were trimmed by 6 bases and 5 bases, with 13 bases remaining between them. The CDR3 contains 14 residues. The CDR3 region is CASSRTQQNEKLFF. CDR3 sequence (DNA): TGTGCCAGCAGTCGTACCCAACAAAATGAAAAACTGTTTTTT.

V and J are TRBV6-1 and TRBJ1-4; D perhaps matches TRBD1 (6 bases). The CDR3 length is 18 residues. Trimming shortened V by 1 base and J by 0 bases, and 15 bases separated the two germline ends. Germline V gene lookup returns CDR1 MNHNS and CDR2 SASEGT. This CDR3 is CASSEDKGGLTTNEKLFF. The CDR3, as DNA: TGTGCCAGCAGTGAAGACAAGGGGGGGCTTACAACTAATGAAAAACTGTTTTTT.

This clone was seen a few times. The chain links TRBV6-5 to TRBJ1-1, with a possible D match to TRBD1 (6 bases). This CDR3 contains 14 residues. Trimming took 6 bases from V and 1 from J, leaving 12 bases between them. The germline V gene encodes CDR1 MNHEY and CDR2 SVGAGI. The CDR3 loop is CASSLTQGNTEAFF. DNA of the CDR3: TGTGCCAGCAGCCTTACACAGGGGAACACTGAAGCTTTCTTT.

This sequence joins TRBV5-8 and TRBJ2-5; TRBD1 might be the D (5 bases). The germline V gene has CDR1 SGHTS and CDR2 YDEGEE. This CDR3 is 15 amino acids long. Trimming left V 4 bases short and J 4 bases short, with 17 bases between. CDR3 in DNA: TGTGCCAGCAGCCTGACCCCAGGGATGGGAGAGACCCAGTACTTC. This codes for CASSLTPGMGETQYF.

This chain connects TRBV10-1 to TRBJ2-2, with D unclear. This CDR3 is 15 amino acids long. Trimming pared 3 bases from V and 3 bases from J, leaving 11 bases between. Germline V gene lookup returns CDR1 WNHNN and CDR2 SYGVQD (reference sequence). CDR3 coding DNA: TGCGCCAGCAGTGAACTTGCCCTCGACACCGGGGAGCTGTTTTTT. Translated: CASSELALDTGELFF.

The chain employs TRBV12-5 and TRBJ2-3, with 14 positions matching TRBD2. The J segment lost 0 bases and the V segment lost 5 bases, leaving 7 bases of the junction unmatched. The germline V gene encodes CDR1 LGHNT and CDR2 FRNRAP. This CDR3 has 18 residues. CDR3 nucleotides: TGTGCTAGTGGTGCCGGGACTAGCGGGGGCCTCAGCACAGATACGCAGTATTTT. Its translation is CASGAGTSGGLSTDTQYF. The full variable domain, rest sourced from reference TRBV12-5 and TRBJ2-3, is DARVTQTPRHKVTEMGQEVTMRCQPILGHNTVFWYRQTMMQGLELLAYFRNRAPLDDSGMPKDRFSAEMPDATLATLKIQPSEPRDSAVYFCASGAGTSGGLSTDTQYFGPGTRLTVL.

There are a few counts of this clone. Other nucleotide sequences in the sample specify the same CDR3. This sequence joins TRBV7-2 and TRBJ1-3; D gene ambiguous. V lost 1 base and J 1 base, leaving 8 bases between the germline ends. Germline CDR1 SGHTA, CDR2 FQGNSA. The CDR3 has 15 residues. DNA for the CDR3: TGTGCCAGCAGCTTAGTCTTCGGGTCTGGAAACACCATATATTTT. Translating it yields CASSLVFGSGNTIYF.

The chain is built from TRBV5-4 and TRBJ1-4; D is uncertain. This CDR3 has 16 amino acids. The V gene lost 4 bases and the J gene lost 0 bases, with 13 bases spanning the gap. Looked up from germline, CDR1 is SGHNT and CDR2 is YYREEE (reference sequence). CDR3 DNA sequence: TGTGCCAGCAGCCCGGGTGGCGGAGCAACTAATGAAAAACTGTTTTTT. Protein: CASSPGGGATNEKLFF.

The V and J genes are TRBV5-6 and TRBJ1-1; 7 bases are a match to TRBD1. The ends lost 5 bases at V and 4 bases at J; junction bases unmatched: 11. From germline, CDR1 is SGHDT and CDR2 YYEEEE. The CDR3 has 15 amino acids. CDR3 nucleotide sequence: TGTGCCAGCAGACCCGCCGACAGGGTCCCCACTGAAGCTTTCTTT. Amino acid sequence: CASRPADRVPTEAFF.

This chain links TRBV6-1 with TRBJ2-7; 8 positions agree with TRBD1. Unmatched junction bases numbered 4, after V lost 1 base and J lost 2 bases. Germline assignment: CDR1 MNHNS and CDR2 SASEGT. This CDR3 contains 15 residues. CDR3: CASSEVGQGPYEQYF. Written as DNA, the CDR3 is TGTGCCAGCAGTGAAGTCGGACAGGGACCCTACGAGCAGTACTTC.

The chain joins TRBV9 to TRBJ2-7, with a possible D match to TRBD1 (6 bases). Trimming took 8 bases from V and 1 from J, leaving 34 bases between them. Looked up from germline, CDR1 is SGDLS and CDR2 is YYNGEE. The CDR3 is 20 amino acids. CDR3 protein: CARPWGRRKGEGHSSYEQYF. For the CDR3, the DNA is TGTGCCAGACCCTGGGGGCGTCGTAAGGGAGAGGGCCATTCATCCTACGAGCAGTACTTC.

The rearrangement uses TRBV18 and TRBJ2-7, with D perhaps matching TRBD1 (6 bases). Between the trimmed V and J ends, which lost 5 bases and 3 bases, there was a span of 11 bases. The CDR3 contains 13 residues. Germline values: CDR1 KGHSH, CDR2 LQKENI. CDR3 loop: CASSGDTRYEQYF. For the CDR3, the DNA is TGTGCCAGCTCAGGGGACACCCGCTACGAGCAGTACTTC.

V and J are TRBV6-6 and TRBJ1-1; possibly TRBD1 for D (6 bases). CDR1 and CDR2 from the germline V gene are MNHNY and SVGAGI (reference sequence). With 7 bases removed from V and 7 bases from J, the gap between germline ends came to 13 bases. The CDR3 length is 12 residues. CDR3 residues: CASTHTGLEAFF. For the CDR3, the DNA is TGTGCCAGCACCCATACAGGGCTTGAAGCTTTCTTT.

This clone has a handful of counts. The chain combines TRBV12-5 with TRBJ2-7; D is ambiguous. CDR3 length: 13 amino acids. Trimming took 1 base from V and 2 from J, leaving 6 bases between them. From germline, CDR1 is LGHNT and CDR2 FRNRAP. The CDR3 DNA reads TGTGCTAGTGGTTTGGGAACGGCCTACGAGCAGTACTTC. It codes for CASGLGTAYEQYF. Full variable domain (rest looked up from reference TRBV12-5 and TRBJ2-7): DARVTQTPRHKVTEMGQEVTMRCQPILGHNTVFWYRQTMMQGLELLAYFRNRAPLDDSGMPKDRFSAEMPDATLATLKIQPSEPRDSAVYFCASGLGTAYEQYFGPGTRLTVT.

V usage is TRBV7-9 and J usage is TRBJ1-6; a possible D gene is TRBD1 (5 bases). Germline-derived CDR1 and CDR2 are SEHNR and FQNEAQ (reference sequence). The V end was cut by 1 base, the J end by 9 bases, with 16 bases between. The CDR3 consists of 16 residues. DNA for the CDR3: TGTGCCAGCAGCTTAGATGCGGGACTGACCTTTTCACCCCTCCACTTT. This codes for CASSLDAGLTFSPLHF.